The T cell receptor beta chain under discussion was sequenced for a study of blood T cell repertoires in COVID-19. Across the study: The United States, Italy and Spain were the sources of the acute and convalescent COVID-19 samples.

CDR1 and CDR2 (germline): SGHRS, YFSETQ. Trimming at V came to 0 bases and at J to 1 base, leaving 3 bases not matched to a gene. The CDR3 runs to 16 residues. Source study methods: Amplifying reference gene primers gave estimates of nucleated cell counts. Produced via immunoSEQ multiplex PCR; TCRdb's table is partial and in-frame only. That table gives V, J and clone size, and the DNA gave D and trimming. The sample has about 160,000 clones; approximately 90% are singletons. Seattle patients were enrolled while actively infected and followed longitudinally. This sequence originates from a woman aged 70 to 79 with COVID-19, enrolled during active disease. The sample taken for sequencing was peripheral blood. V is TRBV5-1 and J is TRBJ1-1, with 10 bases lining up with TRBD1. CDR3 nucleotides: TGCGCCAGCAGCTTGGGGACAGGGGGGAGGAACACTGAAGCTTTCTTT. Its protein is CASSLGTGGRNTEAFF.